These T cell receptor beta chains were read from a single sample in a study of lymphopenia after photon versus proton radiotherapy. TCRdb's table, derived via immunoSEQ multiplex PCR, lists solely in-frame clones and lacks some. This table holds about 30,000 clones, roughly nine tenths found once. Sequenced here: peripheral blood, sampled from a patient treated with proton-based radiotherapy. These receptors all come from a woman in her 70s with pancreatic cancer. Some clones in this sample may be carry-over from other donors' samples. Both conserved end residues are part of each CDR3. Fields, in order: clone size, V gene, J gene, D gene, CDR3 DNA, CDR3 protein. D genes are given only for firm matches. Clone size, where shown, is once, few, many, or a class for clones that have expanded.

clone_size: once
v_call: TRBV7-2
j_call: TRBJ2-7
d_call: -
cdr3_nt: TGTGCCAGCAGCTTAGGGGGCCAGGGGTACGAGCAGTACTTC
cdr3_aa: CASSLGGQGYEQYF

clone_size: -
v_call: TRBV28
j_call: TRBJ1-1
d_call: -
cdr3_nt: TGTGCCAGCGACTGGGGTGGTACTGAAGCTTTCTTT
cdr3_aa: CASDWGGTEAFF

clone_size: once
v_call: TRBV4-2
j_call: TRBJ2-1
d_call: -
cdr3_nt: TGTGCCAGCAGCCAAGAATGGGGCGGTGACAATGAGCAGTTCTTC
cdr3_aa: CASSQEWGGDNEQFF

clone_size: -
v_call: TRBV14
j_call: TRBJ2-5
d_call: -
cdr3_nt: TGTGCCAGCAGCTCCCAGACAGGAGAGACCCAGTACTTC
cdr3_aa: CASSSQTGETQYF

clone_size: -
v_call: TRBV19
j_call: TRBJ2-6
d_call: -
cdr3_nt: TGTGCCAGCAGTGGGGCCAACGTCCTGACTTTC
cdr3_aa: CASSGANVLTF

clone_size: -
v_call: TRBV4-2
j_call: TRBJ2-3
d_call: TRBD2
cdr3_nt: TGTGCCAGCAGTGTCGTTCTAGCGGGAACGTCAGATACGCAGTATTTT
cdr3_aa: CASSVVLAGTSDTQYF

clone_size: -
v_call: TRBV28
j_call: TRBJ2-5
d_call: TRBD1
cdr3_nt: TGTGCCAGCAGTTCCCCTCACAGGGGGAATCAAGAGACCCAGTACTTC
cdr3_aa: CASSSPHRGNQETQYF

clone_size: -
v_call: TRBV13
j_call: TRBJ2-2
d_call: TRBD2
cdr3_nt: TGTGCCAGCAGCCTCTCCCCGGGACTAGCGGGAGAGTGGAGCACCGGGGAGCTGTTTTTT
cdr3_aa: CASSLSPGLAGEWSTGELFF

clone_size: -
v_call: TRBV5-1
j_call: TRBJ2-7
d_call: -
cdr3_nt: TGCGCCAGCAGCTTGGATGGCGGTCTAACCGGGGGCGAGCAGTACTTC
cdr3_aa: CASSLDGGLTGGEQYF

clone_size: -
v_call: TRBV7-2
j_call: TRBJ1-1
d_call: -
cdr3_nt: TGTGCCAGCAGCCAACTACAGGGGAACACTGAAGCTTTCTTT
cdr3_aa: CASSQLQGNTEAFF

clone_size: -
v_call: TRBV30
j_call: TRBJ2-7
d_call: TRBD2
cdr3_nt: TGTGCCTGGACTAGCGGGAGAGGCAGGTCTGACGAGCAGTACTTC
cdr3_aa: CAWTSGRGRSDEQYF

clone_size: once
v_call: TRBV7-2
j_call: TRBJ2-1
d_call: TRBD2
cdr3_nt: TGTGCCAGCAGCTTAGAGTTCGGAGCGGGATACAATGAGCAGTTCTTC
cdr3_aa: CASSLEFGAGYNEQFF

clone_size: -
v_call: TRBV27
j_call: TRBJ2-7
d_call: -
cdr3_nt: TGTGCCAGCAGTTCAAACTGGGGCGAGCAGTACTTC
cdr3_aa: CASSSNWGEQYF

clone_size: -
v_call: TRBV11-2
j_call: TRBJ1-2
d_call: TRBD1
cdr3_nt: TGTGCCAGCAGCGGACAGGACTCGGGCGGCTACACCTTC
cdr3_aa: CASSGQDSGGYTF

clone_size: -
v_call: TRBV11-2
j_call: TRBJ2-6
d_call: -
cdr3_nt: TGTGCCAGCAGGTCCTACGGGGGCGCCTCTGGGGCCAACGTCCTGACTTTC
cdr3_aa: CASRSYGGASGANVLTF

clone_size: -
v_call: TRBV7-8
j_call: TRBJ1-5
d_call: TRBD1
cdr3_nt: TGTGCCAGCAGCCCTCGACAGGGGGCGAGCAATCAGCCCCAGCATTTT
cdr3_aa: CASSPRQGASNQPQHF

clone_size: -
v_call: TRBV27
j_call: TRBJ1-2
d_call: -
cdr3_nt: TGTGCCAGCAGCTCGCCGGGCTCTGGCTACACCTTC
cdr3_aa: CASSSPGSGYTF

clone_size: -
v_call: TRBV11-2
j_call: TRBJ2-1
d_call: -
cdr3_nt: TGTGCCAGCAGCTTAGACAGGGCCAATGAGCAGTTCTTC
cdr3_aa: CASSLDRANEQFF

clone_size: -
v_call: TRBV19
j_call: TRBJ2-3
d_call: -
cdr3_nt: TGTGCCAGTAGTATAAGCGGGAGCACAGATACGCAGTATTTT
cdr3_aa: CASSISGSTDTQYF

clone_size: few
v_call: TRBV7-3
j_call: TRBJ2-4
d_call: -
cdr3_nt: TGTGCCAGCAGCTTAACGAGCGGAACTGGAAACATTCAGTACTTC
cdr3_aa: CASSLTSGTGNIQYF

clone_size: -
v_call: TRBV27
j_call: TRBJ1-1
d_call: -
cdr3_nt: TGTGCCAGCAAGCCCCAACAGGTCATGAACACTGAAGCTTTCTTT
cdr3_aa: CASKPQQVMNTEAFF

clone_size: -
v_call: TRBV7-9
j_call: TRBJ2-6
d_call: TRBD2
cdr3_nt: TGTGCCAGCAGCTTAGGACTAGCGGACTCTGGGGCCAACGTCCTGACTTTC
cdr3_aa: CASSLGLADSGANVLTF

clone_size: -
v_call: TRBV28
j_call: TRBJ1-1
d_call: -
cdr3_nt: TGTGCCAGCAGTTTAAGGGCTCGAGATGAAGCTTTCTTT
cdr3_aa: CASSLRARDEAFF

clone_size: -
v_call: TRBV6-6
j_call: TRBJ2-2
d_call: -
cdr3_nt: TGTGCCAGCAGTTACAGGGCGGGCACCGGGGAGCTGTTTTTT
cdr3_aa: CASSYRAGTGELFF

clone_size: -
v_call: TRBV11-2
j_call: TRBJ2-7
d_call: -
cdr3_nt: TGTGCCAGCAGCCGAATTATACAGGGAATCCACGAGCAGTACTTC
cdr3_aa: CASSRIIQGIHEQYF

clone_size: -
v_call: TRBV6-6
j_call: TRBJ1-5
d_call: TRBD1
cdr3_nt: TGTGCCAGCAGGAAACAGGGGCCTAGCAATCAGCCCCAGCATTTT
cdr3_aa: CASRKQGPSNQPQHF

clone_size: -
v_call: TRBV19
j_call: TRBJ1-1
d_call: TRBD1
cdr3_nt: TGTGCCAGTAGTACGGGACAGGCCGAAGCTTTCTTT
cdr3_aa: CASSTGQAEAFF

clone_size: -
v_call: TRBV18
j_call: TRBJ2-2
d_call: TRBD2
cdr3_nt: TGTGCCAGCTCACGTGAGACCCTTACTAGCGTCGGGGAGCTGTTTTTT
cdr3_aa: CASSRETLTSVGELFF

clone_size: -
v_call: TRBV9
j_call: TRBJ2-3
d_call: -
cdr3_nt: TGTGCCAGCAGCGTCGACGAAGTTGGGACTTGGCAGTATTTT
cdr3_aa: CASSVDEVGTWQYF

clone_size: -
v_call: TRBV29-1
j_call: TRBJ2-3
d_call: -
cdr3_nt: TGCAGCGTTGAAGAAGCGGCAGGGGATACGCAGTATTTT
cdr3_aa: CSVEEAAGDTQYF

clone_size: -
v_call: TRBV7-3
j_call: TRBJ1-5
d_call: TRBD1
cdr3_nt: TGTGCCAGCAGCTTAATTGCCAGGGGGCGCGGTCAGCCCCAGCATTTT
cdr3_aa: CASSLIARGRGQPQHF

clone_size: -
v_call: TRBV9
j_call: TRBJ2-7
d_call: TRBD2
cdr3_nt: TGTGCCAGCAGCGTAGCGGGAGGGCCGTACGAGCAGTACTTC
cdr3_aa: CASSVAGGPYEQYF

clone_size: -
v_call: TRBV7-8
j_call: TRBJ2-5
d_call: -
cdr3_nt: TGTGCCAGCAGCCTCAGGGGAGAGACCCAGTACTTC
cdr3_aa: CASSLRGETQYF

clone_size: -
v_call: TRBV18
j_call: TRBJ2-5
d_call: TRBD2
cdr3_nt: TGTGCCAGCTCAGGGACTAGCGGTCAAGAGACCCAGTACTTC
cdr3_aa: CASSGTSGQETQYF

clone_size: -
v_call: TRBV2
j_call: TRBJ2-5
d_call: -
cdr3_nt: TGTGCCAGCAACAAGTACCAAGAGACCCAGTACTTC
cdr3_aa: CASNKYQETQYF

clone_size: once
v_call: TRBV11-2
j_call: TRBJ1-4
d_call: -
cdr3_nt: TGTGCCAGCAGCTTAGATCTACCGGGGGCAGGTGAAAAACTGTTTTTT
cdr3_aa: CASSLDLPGAGEKLFF

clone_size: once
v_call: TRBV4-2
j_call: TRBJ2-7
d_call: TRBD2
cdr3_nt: TGTGCCAGCAGCCAAGCGGGCCTAGCGGGTGGCCGCTCCTACGAGCAGTACTTC
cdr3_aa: CASSQAGLAGGRSYEQYF

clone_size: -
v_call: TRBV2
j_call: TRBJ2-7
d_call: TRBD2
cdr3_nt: TGTGCCAGCCAGGGCGGGAGGCAGTACGAGCAGTACTTC
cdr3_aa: CASQGGRQYEQYF

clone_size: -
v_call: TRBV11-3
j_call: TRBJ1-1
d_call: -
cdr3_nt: TGTGCCAGCAGCTTAACCCTGAACACTGAAGCTTTCTTT
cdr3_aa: CASSLTLNTEAFF

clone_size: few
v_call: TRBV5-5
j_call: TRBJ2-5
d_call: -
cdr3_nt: TGTGCCAGCAGCTTAACGGGAAGAGAGACCCAGTACTTC
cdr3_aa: CASSLTGRETQYF

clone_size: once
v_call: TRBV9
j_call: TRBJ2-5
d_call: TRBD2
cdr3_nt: TGTGCCAGCAACGCTAGCGGGTACCAAGAGACCCAGTACTTC
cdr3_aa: CASNASGYQETQYF

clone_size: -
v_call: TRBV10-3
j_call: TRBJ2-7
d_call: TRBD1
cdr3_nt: TGTGCCATCAGTGCGACAGGGGGCTCCTACGAGCAGTACTTC
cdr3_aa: CAISATGGSYEQYF

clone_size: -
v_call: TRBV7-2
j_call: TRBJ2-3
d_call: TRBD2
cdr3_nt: TGTGCCAGCAGCTTAGGTCTGGGAGCGGGAGCTACAGATACGCAGTATTTT
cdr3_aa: CASSLGLGAGATDTQYF

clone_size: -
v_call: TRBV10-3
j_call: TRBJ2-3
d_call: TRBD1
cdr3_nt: TGTGCCATCAGTGTTACGGGACAGGGGGGGGATACGCAGTATTTT
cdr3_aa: CAISVTGQGGDTQYF

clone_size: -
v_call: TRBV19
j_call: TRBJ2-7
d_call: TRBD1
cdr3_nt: TGTGCCAGTAGTATAGCTTCCGGGACAGGGGCCTACGAGCAGTACTTC
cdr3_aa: CASSIASGTGAYEQYF

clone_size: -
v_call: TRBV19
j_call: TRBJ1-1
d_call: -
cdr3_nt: TGTGCCAGTAGTATCTCAGCGCTCCTCGAAGCTTTCTTT
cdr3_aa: CASSISALLEAFF

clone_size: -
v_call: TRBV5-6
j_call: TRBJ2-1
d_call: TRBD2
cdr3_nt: TGTGCCAGCAGCTTAAAGTTAGCGGGAAAGTTGCACAATGAGCAGTTCTTC
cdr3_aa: CASSLKLAGKLHNEQFF

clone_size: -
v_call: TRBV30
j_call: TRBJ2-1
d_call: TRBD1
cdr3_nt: TGTGCCTGGAGACAGGGGGCCGGTGAGCAGTTCTTC
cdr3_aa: CAWRQGAGEQFF

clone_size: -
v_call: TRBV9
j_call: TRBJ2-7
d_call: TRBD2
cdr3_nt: TGTGCCAGCAGCGTAGGACTAGCGGTCTACGAGCAGTACTTC
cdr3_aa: CASSVGLAVYEQYF

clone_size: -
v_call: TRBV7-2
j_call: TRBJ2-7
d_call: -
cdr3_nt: TGTGCCAGCAGCTTGGATCCGGGCTCCTACGAGCAGTACTTC
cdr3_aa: CASSLDPGSYEQYF

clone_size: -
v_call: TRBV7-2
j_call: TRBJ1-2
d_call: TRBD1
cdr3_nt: TGTGCCAGCAGCTTATTACCAGGGGGAAGGTCTAACTATGGCTACACCTTC
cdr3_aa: CASSLLPGGRSNYGYTF

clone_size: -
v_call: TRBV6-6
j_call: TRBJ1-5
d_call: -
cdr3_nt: TGTGCCAGCAGGCAGGGCAATCAGCCCCAGCATTTT
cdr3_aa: CASRQGNQPQHF

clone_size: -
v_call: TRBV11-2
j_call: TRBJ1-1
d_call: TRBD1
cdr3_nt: TGTGCCAGCAGCTTAGCACAGGGGCTGAACACTGAAGCTTTCTTT
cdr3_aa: CASSLAQGLNTEAFF

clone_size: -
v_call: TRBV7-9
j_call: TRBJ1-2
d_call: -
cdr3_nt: TGTGCCAGCAGCCCCAGGGGCCTCGCTAACTATGGCTACACCTTC
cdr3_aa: CASSPRGLANYGYTF

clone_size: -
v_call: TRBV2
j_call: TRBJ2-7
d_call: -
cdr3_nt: TGTGCCAGCAGGGGACAAACCGCCTCCTACGAGCAGTACTTC
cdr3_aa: CASRGQTASYEQYF

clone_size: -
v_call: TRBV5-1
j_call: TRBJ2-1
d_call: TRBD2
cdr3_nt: TGCGCCAGCAGCTTGGGTAGGGCGGGAGGAACGGGCAATGAGCAGTTCTTC
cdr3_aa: CASSLGRAGGTGNEQFF

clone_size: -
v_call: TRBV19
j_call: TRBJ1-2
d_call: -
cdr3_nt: TGTGCCAGTAGTAGAACTCAGACAAGGCAGGACTATGGCTACACCTTC
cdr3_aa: CASSRTQTRQDYGYTF